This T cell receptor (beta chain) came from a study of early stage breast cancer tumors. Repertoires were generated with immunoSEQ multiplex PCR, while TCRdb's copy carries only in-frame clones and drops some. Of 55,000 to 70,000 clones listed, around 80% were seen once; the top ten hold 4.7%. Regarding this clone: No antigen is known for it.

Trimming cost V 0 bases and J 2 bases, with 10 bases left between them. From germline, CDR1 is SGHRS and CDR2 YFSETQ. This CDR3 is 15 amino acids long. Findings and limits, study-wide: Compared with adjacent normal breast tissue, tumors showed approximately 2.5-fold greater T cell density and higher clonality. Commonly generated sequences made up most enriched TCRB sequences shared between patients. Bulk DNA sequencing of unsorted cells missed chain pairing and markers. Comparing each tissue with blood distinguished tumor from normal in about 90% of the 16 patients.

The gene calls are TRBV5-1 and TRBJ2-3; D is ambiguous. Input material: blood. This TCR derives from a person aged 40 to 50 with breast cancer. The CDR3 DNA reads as TGCGCCAGCAGCTTGGGACTTGTAATCACAGATACGCAGTATTTT. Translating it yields CASSLGLVITDTQYF.